This is a list of T cell receptor beta chains from one sample in a study of blood T cell repertoires in COVID-19. The assay was immunoSEQ multiplex PCR, and TCRdb's table has in-frame clones only and misses some. This table holds about 80,000 clones, approximately 79% found once. The source material was peripheral blood. The receptors shown here come from a man aged 65-85 years with active or convalescent COVID-19. Each CDR3 is given without its conserved first and last residue.

V gene: TRBV9; CDR3 protein: ASSEGQESIHEQY
V gene: TRBV28; CDR3 protein: ASSLAGGGGEQY
V gene: TRBV18; CDR3 protein: ASSPGEGIYEKLF
V gene: TRBV6-2/TRBV6-3; CDR3 protein: ASSYSEGTQY
V gene: TRBV6-5; CDR3 protein: AAAIQRNQPQH
V gene: TRBV6-5; CDR3 protein: ASSYSKRGGLYEQY
V gene: TRBV14; CDR3 protein: AINPGHLNTGELF
V gene: TRBV5-6; CDR3 protein: ASSRRREKLF
V gene: TRBV20-1; CDR3 protein: SALENGYT
V gene: TRBV12-3/TRBV12-4; CDR3 protein: ASSFSLHEQF
V gene: TRBV3-1/TRBV3-2; CDR3 protein: ASSQDSSWNTEAF
V gene: TRBV7-9; CDR3 protein: ASSLGGSGNTGELF
V gene: TRBV20-1; CDR3 protein: SASHSAGNTIY
V gene: TRBV5-1; CDR3 protein: ASSLARGTYNSPLH
V gene: TRBV11-2; CDR3 protein: ASSFVQGGNSPLH
V gene: TRBV7-3; CDR3 protein: ASSLSGAGFGEQF
V gene: TRBV6-5; CDR3 protein: ASKLYRGHSGNT
V gene: TRBV30; CDR3 protein: AWTPGTGAGEQY
V gene: TRBV10-3; CDR3 protein: AISDSTGDEQY
V gene: TRBV19; CDR3 protein: ASSSGDVYNSPLH
V gene: TRBV6-1; CDR3 protein: ASSGGPDYQGPSGQY
V gene: TRBV11-2; CDR3 protein: ASSLGPAYEQY
V gene: TRBV29-1; CDR3 protein: SAQVAGELF
V gene: TRBV10-3; CDR3 protein: AISETGVIDSPLH
V gene: TRBV10-1; CDR3 protein: ATKNIYQGNQPQH
V gene: TRBV28; CDR3 protein: ASSSRQGAGETQY
V gene: TRBV5-4; CDR3 protein: ASSLGGLTGITEAF
V gene: TRBV11-2; CDR3 protein: ASRGGVSGLGELF
V gene: TRBV11-1; CDR3 protein: ASSRVATNEKLF
V gene: TRBV5-6; CDR3 protein: ASSFPGTANYGYT
V gene: TRBV28; CDR3 protein: ASSQPDRGGQF
V gene: TRBV6-5; CDR3 protein: ASRFPGQQYEQY
V gene: TRBV5-1; CDR3 protein: ASSLVGGAQITDTQY
V gene: TRBV6-5; CDR3 protein: ASLGGVSNQPQH
V gene: TRBV29-1; CDR3 protein: SATGALETQY
V gene: TRBV28; CDR3 protein: ASNRGPDTQY
V gene: TRBV29-1; CDR3 protein: SVRGIRDSYEQY
V gene: TRBV29-1; CDR3 protein: SARLDTAGSDTQY
V gene: TRBV6-5; CDR3 protein: ASRDRGGYT
V gene: TRBV28; CDR3 protein: ASSFADTQY
V gene: TRBV7-2; CDR3 protein: ASSFMPGAGTGELF
V gene: TRBV10-3; CDR3 protein: AIKDGGPDTQY
V gene: TRBV5-1; CDR3 protein: ASSSPGGPDTQY
V gene: TRBV7-7; CDR3 protein: ASSLYRDAELF
V gene: TRBV10-3; CDR3 protein: AIRGGGDSSYEQY
V gene: TRBV7-6; CDR3 protein: ASSSQTRTTNEKLF